Included here is one T cell receptor beta chain sequence, with context. What it binds is unknown. The sample belongs to a study of Tregs in tolerant kidney transplant recipients. The overall study: Recipients received nonmyeloablative bone marrow transplants from related graft donors, with transient mixed chimerism. Notes on the study in general: Expanding Tregs on activated donor B cells appeared to best identify donor-specific TCRbeta clones. Findings come from small patient numbers and require larger validation.

Clones were sequenced by immunoSEQ multiplex PCR, and TCRdb holds only the in-frame ones, with some missing. This repertoire shows about 77,000 clones, more than 95% found once; its top ten account for about 0.5%. The CDR3 length is 12 residues. Deletions cut 4 bases from V and 5 bases from J, with 8 bases between. The germline gives CDR1 MGHDK, CDR2 SYGVNS. Unstimulated Tregs (CD4+CD25+CD127-) and CD4+CD25- non-Tregs were sorted from PBMCs. The material sequenced was CD4+ T cells from blood, taken before the transplant. The V and J genes are TRBV25-1 and TRBJ1-2, with D maybe TRBD1 (5 bases). This clonotype was obtained from a human donor who received a combined kidney and bone marrow transplant. The DNA of the CDR3 is TGTGCCAGCAGTGTAGACAGATATGGCTACACCTTC. Its translation is CASSVDRYGYTF.